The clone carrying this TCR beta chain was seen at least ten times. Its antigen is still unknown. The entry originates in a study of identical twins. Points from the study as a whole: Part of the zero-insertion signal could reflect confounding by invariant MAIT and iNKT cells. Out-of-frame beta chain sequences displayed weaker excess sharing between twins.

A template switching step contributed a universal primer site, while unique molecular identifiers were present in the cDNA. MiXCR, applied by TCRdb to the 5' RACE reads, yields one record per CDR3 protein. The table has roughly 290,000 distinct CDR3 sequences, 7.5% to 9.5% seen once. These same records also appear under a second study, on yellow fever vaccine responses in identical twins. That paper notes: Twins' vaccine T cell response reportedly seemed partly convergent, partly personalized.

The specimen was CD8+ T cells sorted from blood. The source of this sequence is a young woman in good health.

Written as DNA, the CDR3 is TGCGCCAGCAGCCTGGGACAGGGGACCAATGAGCAGTTCTTC. It encodes CASSLGQGTNEQFF. This chain uses TRBV4-3 with TRBJ2-1; 10 bases align to TRBD1. Per the germline V gene, CDR1 is LGHNA and CDR2 is YSLEER. J lost 6 bases, V lost 4 bases, and 3 bases had no gene match. The CDR3 is made up of 14 amino acids.